One sample yielded the 7 T cell receptor beta chains listed below, sequenced in a study of PD-1 blockade in mismatch repair-deficient tumors. The method was immunoSEQ multiplex PCR; TCRdb's version includes in-frame clones alone and lacks a portion of them. The table records about 100,000 clones, 70% to 85% of them present only once. Specimen: peripheral blood, collected approximately 36 weeks after starting pembrolizumab. The source of these receptors is an adult with mismatch repair-deficient cancer.

This chain uses TRBV2 with TRBJ2-1; D may be TRBD1 (5 bases). Per the germline V gene, CDR1 is SNHLY and CDR2 is FYNNEI. CDR3 length equals 11 residues. The V and J ends lost 4 bases and 9 bases respectively, with 7 bases between them. Here the CDR3 reads CASSGGLEQFF. CDR3 nucleotides: TGTGCCAGCAGTGGGGGCCTTGAGCAGTTCTTC.

The gene calls are TRBV5-4 and TRBJ2-2; 8 nucleotides match TRBD1. The CDR3 has 16 amino acids. With 4 bases clipped from V and 5 bases from J, the junction kept 10 bases outside the gene matches. In germline, CDR1 is SGHNT, CDR2 YYREEE (reference sequence). The CDR3 here is CASSPQTGARTGELFF. The CDR3 region has the DNA TGTGCCAGCAGCCCACAGACAGGGGCGAGGACCGGGGAGCTGTTTTTT. Variable domain in full (rest from reference TRBV5-4 and TRBJ2-2): ETGVTQSPTHLIKTRGQQVTLRCSSQSGHNTVSWYQQALGQGPQFIFQYYREEENGRGNFPPRFSGLQFPNYSSELNVNALELDDSALYLCASSPQTGARTGELFFGEGSRLTVL.

This clone came up once. A junction end diverges from the germline sequence, so it may reflect a read error. The chain carries TRBV7-7 and TRBJ2-1, with TRBD2 identical over 8 bases. Germline assignment: CDR1 SSHAT and CDR2 FNYEAQ (reference sequence). The CDR3 runs 16 residues. DNA of the CDR3: TGTGCTAGCACCCCAACCCCGGGACTAGCCTACAATGAGCAGTTCTTC. Translated, it gives CASTPTPGLAYNEQFF.

This sequence joins TRBV7-9 and TRBJ1-1; unclear D gene. This CDR3 is 17 amino acids long. V was shortened by 5 bases and J by 3 bases, with 22 bases between the two germline ends. CDR1 SEHNR and CDR2 FQNEAQ come from the germline V gene (reference sequence). CDR3 residues: CASSHTWTGERDTEAFF. CDR3 DNA sequence: TGTGCCAGCAGCCACACATGGACGGGAGAGAGGGACACTGAAGCTTTCTTT.

The chain has TRBV2 and TRBJ2-5; 10 bases fit TRBD2. Near its end, the DNA agrees better with TRBJ2-7, so the J call may be wrong. The CDR3 covers 16 residues. The germline gives CDR1 SNHLY, CDR2 FYNNEI. The CDR3: CASSAPLAGVAYEQYF. CDR3 bases: TGTGCCAGCAGTGCGCCGCTAGCGGGAGTGGCCTACGAGCAGTACTTC.

This clone has only a few counts. The CDR3 loop reads CASSYDRGEGYTF. The CDR3 coding sequence is TGTGCCAGCAGTTACGACAGGGGGGAAGGCTACACCTTC. The J gene is TRBJ1-2, the V gene TRBV6-5; 9 bases align to TRBD1. This CDR3 is built from 13 residues. Looked up from germline, CDR1 is MNHEY and CDR2 is SVGAGI. With V trimmed by 2 bases and J by 8 bases, 3 bases remained unmatched.

This chain joins TRBV6-1 and TRBJ2-1; D may be TRBD2 (6 bases). Per the germline V gene, CDR1 is MNHNS and CDR2 is SASEGT. The CDR3 is 15 amino acids. Trimming cost V 6 bases and J 7 bases, with 19 bases left between them. The CDR3 DNA is TGTGCCAGCAGGCCAATGGGGGGACGGCAAAATGAGCAGTTCTTC. Encoded protein: CASRPMGGRQNEQFF.